This TCR beta chain was identified during a study of spatial heterogeneity in lung cancer. Study-wide background: Raw reads showed each unique TCR and UMI combination turning up more than ten times on average. Study-wide findings and caveats: Expanded intratumoral alpha and beta TCR counts tracked tumor mutation counts. Coverage of tumor T cells was estimated at around 7.7% for alpha chains and 13% for beta chains.

In this sample, this clonotype is medium-sized. Its target is not known. Germline CDR1 SGDLS, CDR2 YYNGEE. The CDR3 contains 15 residues. V was trimmed by 2 bases and J by 9 bases, leaving 18 bases between them. Every individual TCR cDNA molecule carried its own unique molecular identifier, which allowed correction of PCR and sequencing errors. MiXCR, applied by TCRdb to the 5' RACE reads, yields one record per CDR3 protein. The table lists thousands of distinct CDR3 sequences, around 6.7% of them singletons. Sample time point: sample taken at primary tumor resection. Sequencing of whole RNA from tumor, nontumor lung or frozen PBMC involved no sorting.

The chain employs TRBV9 and TRBJ1-5; tentative D call: TRBD1 (5 bases). The TCR was taken from a male donor with early-stage non-small cell lung cancer. Source: lung tumor tissue, taken at surgery. This CDR3 reads CASSVGVGPGAPQHF. The CDR3, as DNA: TGTGCCAGCAGCGTGGGGGTAGGGCCCGGGGCGCCCCAGCATTTT.